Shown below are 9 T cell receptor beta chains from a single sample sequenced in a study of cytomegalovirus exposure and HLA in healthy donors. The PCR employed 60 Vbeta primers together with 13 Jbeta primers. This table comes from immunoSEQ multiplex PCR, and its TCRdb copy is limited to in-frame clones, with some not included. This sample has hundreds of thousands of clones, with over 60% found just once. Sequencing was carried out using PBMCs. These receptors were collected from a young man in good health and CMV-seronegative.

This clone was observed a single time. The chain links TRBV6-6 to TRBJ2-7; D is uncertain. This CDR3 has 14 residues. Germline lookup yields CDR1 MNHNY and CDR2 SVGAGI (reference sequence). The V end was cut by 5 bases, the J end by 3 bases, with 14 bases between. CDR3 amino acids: CASSRSDTFYEQYF. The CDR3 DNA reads TGTGCCAGCAGTCGTTCCGACACTTTCTACGAGCAGTACTTC.

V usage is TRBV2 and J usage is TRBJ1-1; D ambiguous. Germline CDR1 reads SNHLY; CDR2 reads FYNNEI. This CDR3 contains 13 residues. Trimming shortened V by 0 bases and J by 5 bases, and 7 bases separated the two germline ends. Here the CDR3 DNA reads TGTGCCAGCAGTGAAGCCCCTCTGACTGAAGCTTTCTTT. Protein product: CASSEAPLTEAFF.

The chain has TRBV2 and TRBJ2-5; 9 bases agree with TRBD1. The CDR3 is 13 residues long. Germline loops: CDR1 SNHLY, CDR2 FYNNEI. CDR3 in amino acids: CACGQGSQETQYF. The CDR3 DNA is TGTGCATGCGGACAGGGGAGTCAAGAGACCCAGTACTTC.

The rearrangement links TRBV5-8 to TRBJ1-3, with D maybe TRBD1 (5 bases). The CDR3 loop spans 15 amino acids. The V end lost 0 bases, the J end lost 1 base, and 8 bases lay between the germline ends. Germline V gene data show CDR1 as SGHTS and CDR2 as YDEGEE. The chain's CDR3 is CASSLGQISGNTIYF. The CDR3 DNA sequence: TGTGCCAGCAGCTTGGGACAGATATCTGGAAACACCATATATTTT.

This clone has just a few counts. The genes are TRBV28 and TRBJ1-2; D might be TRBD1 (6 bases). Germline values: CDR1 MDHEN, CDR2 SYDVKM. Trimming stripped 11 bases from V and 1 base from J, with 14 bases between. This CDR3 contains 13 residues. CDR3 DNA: TGTGCCGCCTCCGGGACAAATAACTATGGCTACACCTTC. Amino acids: CAASGTNNYGYTF.

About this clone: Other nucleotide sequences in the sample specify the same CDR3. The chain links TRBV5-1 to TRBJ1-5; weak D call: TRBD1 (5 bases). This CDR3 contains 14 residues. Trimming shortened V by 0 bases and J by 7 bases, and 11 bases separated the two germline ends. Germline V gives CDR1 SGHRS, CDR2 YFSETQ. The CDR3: CASSLVGGGQPQHF. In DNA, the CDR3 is TGCGCCAGCAGCTTGGTCGGGGGAGGCCAGCCCCAGCATTTT. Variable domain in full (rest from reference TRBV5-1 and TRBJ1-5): KAGVTQTPRYLIKTRGQQVTLSCSPISGHRSVSWYQQTPGQGLQFLFEYFSETQRNKGNFPGRFSGRQFSNSRSEMNVSTLELGDSALYLCASSLVGGGQPQHFGDGTRLSIL.

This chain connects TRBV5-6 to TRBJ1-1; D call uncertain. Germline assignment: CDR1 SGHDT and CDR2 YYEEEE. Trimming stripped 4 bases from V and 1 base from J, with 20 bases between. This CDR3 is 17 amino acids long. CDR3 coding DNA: TGTGCCAGCAGCCGCCCGCGGGGAACAGCTAGGAACACTGAAGCTTTCTTT. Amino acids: CASSRPRGTARNTEAFF. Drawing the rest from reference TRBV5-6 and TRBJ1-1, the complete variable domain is DAGVTQSPTHLIKTRGQQVTLRCSPKSGHDTVSWYQQALGQGPQFIFQYYEEEERQRGNFPDRFSGHQFPNYSSELNVNALLLGDSALYLCASSRPRGTARNTEAFFGQGTRLTVV.

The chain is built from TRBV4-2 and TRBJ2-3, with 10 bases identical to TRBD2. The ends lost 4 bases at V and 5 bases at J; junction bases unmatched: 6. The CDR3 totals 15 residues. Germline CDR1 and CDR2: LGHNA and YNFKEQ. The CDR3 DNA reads TGTGCCAGCAGCCGCACTAGCGGGACGGGAGATACGCAGTATTTT. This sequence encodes CASSRTSGTGDTQYF.

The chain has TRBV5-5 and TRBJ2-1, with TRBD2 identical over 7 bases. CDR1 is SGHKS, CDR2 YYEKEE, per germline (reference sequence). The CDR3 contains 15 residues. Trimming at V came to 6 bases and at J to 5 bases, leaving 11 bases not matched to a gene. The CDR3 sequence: CASTRGWAGDNEQFF. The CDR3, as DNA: TGTGCCAGCACCCGGGGATGGGCGGGGGACAATGAGCAGTTCTTC.